This T cell receptor (beta chain) was captured by sequencing in a study of blood T cells in healthy people across ages. This clonotype appeared a few times. The ends were cut back, 7 bases at V and 4 bases at J, with 9 bases in the middle. Germline V gene sequence: CDR1 KGHDR, CDR2 SFDVKD. The CDR3 spans 13 residues. PCR was performed a second time for about 6 to 11 cycles using a sample-barcoded 5' primer and a J-beta primer mix. TCRdb re-derived calls from the 5' RACE reads in MiXCR, one entry per CDR3 protein. The sample has roughly 1,100,000 distinct CDR3 sequences; roughly 24% are singletons. The data were also submitted as part of a second study, on T cells of mothers and their children.

The rearrangement joins TRBV24-1 to TRBJ2-2; D unresolved. The sequencing input was blood. The receptor was isolated from a girl aged 2 to 9 in good health. In DNA, the CDR3 is TGTGCCACCAGAGACCCGGGCACCGGGGAGCTGTTTTTT. Translation gives CATRDPGTGELFF.